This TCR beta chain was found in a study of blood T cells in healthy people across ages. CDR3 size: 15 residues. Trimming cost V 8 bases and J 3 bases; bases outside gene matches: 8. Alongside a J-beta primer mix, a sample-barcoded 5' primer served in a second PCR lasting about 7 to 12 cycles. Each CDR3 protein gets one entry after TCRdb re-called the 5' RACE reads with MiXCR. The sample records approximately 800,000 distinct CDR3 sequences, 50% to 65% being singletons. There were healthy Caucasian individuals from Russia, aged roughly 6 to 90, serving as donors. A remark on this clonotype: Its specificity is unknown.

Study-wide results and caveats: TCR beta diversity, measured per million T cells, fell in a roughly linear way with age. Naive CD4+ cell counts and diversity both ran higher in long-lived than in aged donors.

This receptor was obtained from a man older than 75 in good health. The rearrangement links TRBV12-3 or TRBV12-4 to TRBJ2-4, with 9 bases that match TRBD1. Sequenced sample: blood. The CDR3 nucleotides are TGTGCCAGCGGATACAGGGGGCCCATCAAAAACATTCAGTACTTC. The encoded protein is CASGYRGPIKNIQYF.